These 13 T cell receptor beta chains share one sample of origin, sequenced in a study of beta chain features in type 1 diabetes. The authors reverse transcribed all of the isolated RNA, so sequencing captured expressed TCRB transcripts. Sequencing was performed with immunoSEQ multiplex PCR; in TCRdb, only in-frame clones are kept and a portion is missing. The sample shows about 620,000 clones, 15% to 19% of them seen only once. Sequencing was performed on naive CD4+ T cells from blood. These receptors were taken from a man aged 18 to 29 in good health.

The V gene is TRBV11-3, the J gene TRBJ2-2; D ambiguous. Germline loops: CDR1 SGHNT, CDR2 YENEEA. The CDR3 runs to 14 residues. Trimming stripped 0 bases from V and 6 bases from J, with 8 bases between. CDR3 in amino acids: CASSLDIRSGELFF. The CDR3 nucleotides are TGTGCCAGCAGCTTAGATATCCGTTCCGGGGAGCTGTTTTTT.

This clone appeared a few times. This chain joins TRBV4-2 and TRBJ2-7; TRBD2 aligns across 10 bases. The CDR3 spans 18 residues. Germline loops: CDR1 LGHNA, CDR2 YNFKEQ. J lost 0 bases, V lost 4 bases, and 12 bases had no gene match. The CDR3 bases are TGTGCCAGCAGCCCCCTGAGCGGGAGGGCCCCCAGCTCCTACGAGCAGTACTTC. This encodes CASSPLSGRAPSSYEQYF.

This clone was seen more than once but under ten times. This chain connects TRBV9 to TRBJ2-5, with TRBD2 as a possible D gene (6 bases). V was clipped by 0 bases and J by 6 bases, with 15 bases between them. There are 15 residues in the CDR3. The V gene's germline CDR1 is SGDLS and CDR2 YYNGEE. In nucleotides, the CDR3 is TGTGCCAGCAGCGTAGATGTGACTAGGGTGAAGACCCAGTACTTC. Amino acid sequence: CASSVDVTRVKTQYF.

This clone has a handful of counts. DNA for the CDR3: TGTGCCAGCAGCTTGCAACCCGAGGGGAGACGCGGGTACTTC. Protein sequence: CASSLQPEGRRGYF. V gene TRBV7-2 combines with J gene TRBJ2-4; D assignment may be TRBD1 or TRBD2 (5 bases each). V gave up 3 bases and J gave up 15 bases, with 21 bases separating them. Germline CDR1 and CDR2: SGHTA and FQGNSA. This CDR3 is built from 14 residues.

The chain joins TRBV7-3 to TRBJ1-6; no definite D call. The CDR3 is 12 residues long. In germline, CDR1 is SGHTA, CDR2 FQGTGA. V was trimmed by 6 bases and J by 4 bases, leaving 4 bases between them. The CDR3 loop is CASSEYNSPLHF. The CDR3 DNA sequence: TGTGCCAGCAGTGAATATAATTCACCCCTCCACTTT.

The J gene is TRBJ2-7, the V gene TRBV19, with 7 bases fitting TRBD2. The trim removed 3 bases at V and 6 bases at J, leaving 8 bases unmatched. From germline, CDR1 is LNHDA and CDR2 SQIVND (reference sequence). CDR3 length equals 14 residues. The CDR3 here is CASSIRSREGEQYF. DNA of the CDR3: TGTGCCAGTAGTATCCGGAGTAGGGAGGGCGAGCAGTACTTC.

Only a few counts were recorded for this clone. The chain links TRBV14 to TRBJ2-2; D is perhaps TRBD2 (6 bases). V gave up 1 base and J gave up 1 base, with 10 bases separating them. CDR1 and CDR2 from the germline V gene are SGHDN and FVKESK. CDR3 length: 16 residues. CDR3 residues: CASSQGWRVNTGELFF. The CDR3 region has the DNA TGTGCCAGCAGCCAAGGTTGGAGGGTGAACACCGGGGAGCTGTTTTTT.

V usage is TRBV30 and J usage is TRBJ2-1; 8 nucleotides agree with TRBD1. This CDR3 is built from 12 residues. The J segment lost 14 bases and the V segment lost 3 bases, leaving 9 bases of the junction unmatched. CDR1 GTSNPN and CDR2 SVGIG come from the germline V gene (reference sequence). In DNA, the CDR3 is TGTGCCTGGAGCGGCCCGGGACAGGAGGAGTTCTTC. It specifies CAWSGPGQEEFF.

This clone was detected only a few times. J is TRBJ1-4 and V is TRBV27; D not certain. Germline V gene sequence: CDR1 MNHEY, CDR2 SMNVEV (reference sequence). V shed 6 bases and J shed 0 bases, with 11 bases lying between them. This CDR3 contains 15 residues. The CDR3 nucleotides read TGTGCCAGCAGGCCTGCGGGGACAACTAATGAAAAACTGTTTTTT. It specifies CASRPAGTTNEKLFF.

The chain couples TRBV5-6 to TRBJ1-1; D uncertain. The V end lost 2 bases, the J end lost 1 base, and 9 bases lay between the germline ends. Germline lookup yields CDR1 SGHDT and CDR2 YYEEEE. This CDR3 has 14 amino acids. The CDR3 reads CASSFGRRNTEAFF. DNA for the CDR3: TGTGCCAGCAGCTTCGGACGGAGGAACACTGAAGCTTTCTTT.

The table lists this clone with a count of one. CDR3 bases: TGTGCCAGCAGCTATAGCGGGAGTAGGGATACGCAGTATTTT. It codes for CASSYSGSRDTQYF. This chain connects TRBV7-6 to TRBJ2-3, with TRBD2 matching over 9 bases. Per the germline V gene, CDR1 is SGHVS and CDR2 is FNYEAQ. CDR3 size: 14 residues. With V trimmed by 4 bases and J by 6 bases, 5 bases remained unmatched.

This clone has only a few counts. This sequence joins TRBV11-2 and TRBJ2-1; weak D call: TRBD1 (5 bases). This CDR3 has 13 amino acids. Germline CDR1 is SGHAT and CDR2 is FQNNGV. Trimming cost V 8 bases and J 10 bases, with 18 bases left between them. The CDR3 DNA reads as TGTGCCAGCTATACTAAACAGGCCCCCGAGCAGTTCTTC. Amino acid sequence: CASYTKQAPEQFF.

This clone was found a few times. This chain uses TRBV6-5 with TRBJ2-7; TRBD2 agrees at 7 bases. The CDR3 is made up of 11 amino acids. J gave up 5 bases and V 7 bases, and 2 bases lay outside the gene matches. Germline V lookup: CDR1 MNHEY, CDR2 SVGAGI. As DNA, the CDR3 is TGTGCCAGCACTGGGAGGGACGAGCAGTACTTC. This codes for CASTGRDEQYF.